This TCR beta chain was found in a study of blood T cell repertoires in COVID-19. Overall study context: Researchers got acute and convalescent COVID-19 samples from the United States, Italy and Spain. In each case, the material was cDNA or gDNA derived from T cells, B-cell-depleted T cells, or PBMCs.

Per the study methods: From reference gene primer amplification, estimates of nucleated cell counts were derived. Profiled with immunoSEQ multiplex PCR; TCRdb holds only in-frame clones, not every one. The V and J calls and clone size come from that table; D and trimming were worked out from the DNA. The sample has 150,000 to 200,000 clones, about 93% seen once. The ends lost 4 bases at V and 6 bases at J; junction bases unmatched: 5. In germline, CDR1 is MNHEY, CDR2 SMNVEV (reference sequence). This CDR3 contains 15 residues. The source material was peripheral blood. V usage is TRBV27 and J usage is TRBJ2-1; 11 nucleotides align to TRBD2. This receptor was identified in a woman in her forties or fifties with acute or convalescent COVID-19. The CDR3 DNA reads TGTGCCAGCAGTTCTTTTAGCGGGAGGGTCAATGAGCAGTTCTTC. Its protein product is CASSSFSGRVNEQFF.